These T cell receptor beta chains were read from a single sample in a study of cytotoxic CD8 clonotypes in ibrutinib-treated CLL. Some clones are missing from TCRdb's copy, which holds only in-frame ones; the method was immunoSEQ multiplex PCR. Seen here are about 330,000 clones, roughly two thirds observed once, and the top ten hold around 6.6%. Sequenced here: PBMCs, sampled after 36 months of ibrutinib treatment. The receptors stem from a human donor with chronic lymphocytic leukemia. CDR3s include the opening cysteine and the closing phenylalanine or tryptophan. The D gene is left open where the match is weak. Clone size is not always given. Where it is, it says once, few, many or a class for expanded clones.

>TRBJ2-3|few|TRBV11-3|-
CASSEGIQGTDTQYF
TGTGCCAGCAGTGAGGGAATACAGGGAACAGATACGCAGTATTTT
>TRBJ2-1|once|TRBV5-5|TRBD2
CASSLVAGAGGLYNEQFF
TGTGCCAGCAGCTTGGTAGCGGGAGCTGGGGGACTCTACAATGAGCAGTTCTTC
>TRBJ2-2|-|TRBV11-3|-
CASSLGISGELFF
TGTGCCAGCTCCCTAGGTATATCCGGGGAGCTGTTTTTT
>TRBJ2-1|few|TRBV5-1|-
CASSLGRANEQFF
TGCGCCAGCAGCTTGGGCAGGGCTAATGAGCAGTTCTTC
>TRBJ2-7|-|TRBV7-8|-
CASSLGTELYEQYF
TGTGCCAGCAGCTTAGGGACTGAACTCTACGAGCAGTACTTC
>TRBJ2-2|-|TRBV11-3|TRBD2
CASSLNGGAGNTGELFF
TGTGCCAGCAGCTTAAACGGGGGGGCCGGGAACACCGGGGAGCTGTTTTTT
>TRBJ2-7|-|TRBV2|TRBD1
CATRQGPSYEQYF
TGTGCCACCCGACAGGGTCCTTCCTACGAGCAGTACTTC
>TRBJ2-5|-|TRBV9|TRBD2
CASSVDPSGGTQETQYF
TGTGCCAGCAGCGTAGACCCGAGCGGGGGCACACAAGAGACCCAGTACTTC
>TRBJ1-5|-|TRBV15|TRBD1
CATSRRDRLLLHF
TGTGCCACCAGCAGAAGGGACAGGCTATTGCTGCATTTT
>TRBJ2-5|few|TRBV5-1|-
CASSLEGSGVQETQYF
TGCGCCAGCAGCTTGGAGGGGTCGGGAGTACAAGAGACCCAGTACTTC
>TRBJ1-5|-|TRBV27|TRBD1
CASSTRDRVNQPQHF
TGTGCCAGCAGCACCCGGGACAGGGTAAATCAGCCCCAGCATTTT
>TRBJ1-2|few|TRBV19|-
CASSMGNRDYGYTF
TGTGCCAGTAGTATGGGGAACAGGGACTACGGCTACACCTTC
>TRBJ1-2|-|TRBV9|TRBD1
CASSLRGGSHYGYTF
TGTGCCAGCAGCCTCAGGGGGGGAAGTCACTATGGCTACACCTTC
>TRBJ1-1|few|TRBV7-9|-
CASSSGRDEAFF
TGTGCCAGCAGCTCTGGACGGGATGAAGCTTTCTTT
>TRBJ2-1|-|TRBV9|-
CASSVAPGAGYEQFF
TGTGCCAGCAGCGTAGCCCCGGGGGCGGGATATGAGCAGTTCTTC
>TRBJ2-1|-|TRBV9|-
CASSVKAGSYNEQFF
TGTGCCAGCAGCGTAAAGGCAGGCTCCTACAATGAGCAGTTCTTC
>TRBJ2-1|-|TRBV5-1|TRBD2
CASSLVLAGGPKNEQFF
TGCGCCAGCAGCTTGGTTTTAGCGGGAGGGCCAAAGAATGAGCAGTTCTTC
>TRBJ2-7|-|TRBV2|-
CASSGGAESSYEQYF
TGTGCCAGCAGTGGAGGGGCGGAGAGCTCCTACGAGCAGTACTTC
>TRBJ1-5|-|TRBV29-1|-
CSVVEDRNQPQHF
TGCAGCGTTGTGGAGGACCGGAATCAGCCCCAGCATTTT
>TRBJ2-1|few|TRBV28|TRBD2
CASSLSSGSSYNEQFF
TGTGCCAGCAGTTTAAGTAGCGGGAGTTCGTACAATGAGCAGTTCTTC
>TRBJ2-7|-|TRBV19|TRBD1
CASTIISPGTGVGQYF
TGTGCCAGTACCATCATCTCCCCGGGGACAGGGGTCGGGCAGTACTTC
>TRBJ1-2|few|TRBV19|TRBD1
CASSTLTGVYGYTF
TGTGCCAGTAGTACCCTAACAGGGGTGTATGGCTACACCTTC
>TRBJ2-5|-|TRBV9|-
CASSVVQGGETQYF
TGTGCCAGCAGCGTAGTACAGGGTGGCGAGACCCAGTACTTC
>TRBJ2-3|-|TRBV29-1|TRBD1
CSAPTGNSTDTQYF
TGCAGCGCTCCGACAGGGAACAGCACAGATACGCAGTATTTT
>TRBJ2-1|-|TRBV5-4|TRBD2
CASSLTSVTYNEQFF
TGTGCCAGCAGCTTAACTAGCGTTACCTACAATGAGCAGTTCTTC
>TRBJ1-3|-|TRBV5-5|-
CASSPTASGNTIYF
TGTGCCAGCAGCCCAACAGCCTCTGGAAACACCATATATTTT
>TRBJ2-5|-|TRBV10-2|-
CASSESFGVQETQYF
TGCGCCAGCAGTGAGTCTTTCGGCGTCCAAGAGACCCAGTACTTC
>TRBJ2-7|-|TRBV5-1|TRBD1
CASRGQVYEQYF
TGCGCCAGCAGGGGACAGGTTTACGAGCAGTACTTC
>TRBJ2-5|-|TRBV7-2|TRBD2
CASRTKGLALQETQYF
TGTGCCAGCAGGACCAAGGGACTAGCTTTACAAGAGACCCAGTACTTC
>TRBJ2-7|few|TRBV10-1|-
CASSESGRGEQYF
TGCGCCAGCAGTGAGTCGGGTAGGGGGGAGCAGTACTTC
>TRBJ2-2|-|TRBV5-1|-
CASIKETGPGELFF
TGCGCCAGCATTAAAGAAACGGGCCCTGGGGAGCTGTTTTTT
>TRBJ2-6|few|TRBV7-2|-
CASSPGVSGANVLTF
TGTGCCAGCAGCCCCGGCGTGTCCGGGGCCAACGTCCTGACTTTC
>TRBJ2-7|-|TRBV6-1|-
CARTNGKVEQYF
TGTGCCAGAACGAATGGGAAGGTCGAGCAGTACTTC
>TRBJ1-1|-|TRBV11-2|-
CASSFYAGTEAFF
TGTGCCAGCAGCTTTTACGCGGGGACTGAAGCTTTCTTT
>TRBJ1-2|-|TRBV6-6|-
CASSYRLGGYTF
TGTGCCAGCAGCTACAGGTTGGGTGGCTACACCTTC
>TRBJ2-1|-|TRBV29-1|-
CSALEGEGPHYNEQFF
TGCAGCGCTTTGGAGGGGGAGGGACCCCACTACAATGAGCAGTTCTTC
>TRBJ2-5|-|TRBV11-2|-
CASSPREVQYF
TGTGCCAGCAGCCCCCGAGAGGTCCAGTACTTC
>TRBJ1-4|-|TRBV5-1|-
CASSSARDEKLFF
TGCGCCAGCAGCTCAGCGCGGGACGAAAAACTGTTTTTT
>TRBJ2-1|-|TRBV7-9|-
CASSSGTYNEQFF
TGTGCCAGCAGCTCCGGGACTTACAATGAGCAGTTCTTC
>TRBJ1-1|few|TRBV6-1|-
CASSYLQGNTEAFF
TGTGCCAGCAGTTATCTACAGGGAAACACTGAAGCTTTCTTT
>TRBJ1-1|-|TRBV9|TRBD1
CASSARQGFTEAFF
TGTGCCAGCAGCGCCCGACAGGGTTTCACTGAAGCTTTCTTT
>TRBJ2-5|-|TRBV7-6|-
CASSLGMGQETQYF
TGTGCCAGCAGCTTAGGGATGGGACAAGAGACCCAGTACTTC